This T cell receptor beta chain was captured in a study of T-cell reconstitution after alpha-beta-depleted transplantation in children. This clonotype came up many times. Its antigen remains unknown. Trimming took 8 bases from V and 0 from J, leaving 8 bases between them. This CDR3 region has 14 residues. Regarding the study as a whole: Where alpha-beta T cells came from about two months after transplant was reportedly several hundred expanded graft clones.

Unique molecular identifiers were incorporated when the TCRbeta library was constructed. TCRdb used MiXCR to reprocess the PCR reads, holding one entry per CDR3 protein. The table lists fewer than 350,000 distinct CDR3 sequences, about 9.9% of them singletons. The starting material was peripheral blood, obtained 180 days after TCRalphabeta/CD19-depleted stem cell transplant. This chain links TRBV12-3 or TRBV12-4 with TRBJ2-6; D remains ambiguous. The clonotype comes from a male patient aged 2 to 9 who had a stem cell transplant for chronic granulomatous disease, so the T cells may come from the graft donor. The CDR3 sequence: CASYLISGANVLTF. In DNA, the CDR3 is TGTGCCAGCTACCTCATCTCTGGGGCCAACGTCCTGACTTTC.